This T cell receptor (beta chain) appears in the sequencing data of a study of blood T cell repertoires in COVID-19 (TCRdb year 2020). At the level of the whole study: Samples covering the acute and convalescent phases of COVID-19 were provided by collaborators in the United States, Italy and Spain. Where HLA class I and class II types were available, the types were taken from metadata supplied by the sample provider, not from assay-based typing. Samples were obtained from the ongoing ImmuneRACE study (first 160 participants) and from 1,254 subjects provided by 6 global collaborators. The dataset comprised deeply sampled blood TCRbeta repertoires from subjects exposed to, actively infected with, or recovered from COVID-19. The prospective study material was composed of cDNA or gDNA derived from T cells, B-cell-depleted T cells, or PBMCs. Sample metadata almost always included a de-identified subject ID, COVID-19 status, age in years and sex. A freely available public database, intended as a resource for researchers studying the immune response to SARS-CoV-2, is where the repertoires were released.

What the study reported, not specific to this receptor: How much clinical and demographic metadata was included differed by source and by participant, and the metadata was provided uncurated.

CDR3 length: 12 amino acids, cysteine to phenylalanine. The only DNA kept is the CDR3, 36 bases in frame from the first base. The junction carries 12 bases between V and J, which are trimmed by 6 bases and 7 bases respectively. TCRbeta CDR3 regions were amplified from genomic DNA by means of the immunoSEQ Assay, a bias-controlled multiplex PCR. Under the source paper's analysis protocol: Nucleated cell counts per sample were estimated from amplification of reference gene primers within the assay. To quantify the absolute abundance of each unique TCRbeta CDR3 rearrangement, sequence reads were collapsed and filtered. For each sample, productive Simpson clonality was calculated as the square root of Simpson's diversity index across productive rearrangements. The table comes from immuneACCESS by way of TCRdb, which keeps in-frame sequences with V and J called. Part of the clones is missing from these tables; in studies checked, under half for an unresolved V gene and the rest for unknown reasons. V and J calls and clone size are those listed in that table; D and trimming were worked out from the DNA. In this sample the table shows 230,000 or so clones, nearly 90% of which occur a single time. The ten largest clones take up roughly 2% of the sample.

At one collaborating source in Seattle, patients were enrolled during active infection and were followed longitudinally through the course of disease. The collaborating institutions used their own protocols to collect whole blood in K2EDTA tubes. For TCRbeta analysis, collaborator samples were shipped as frozen whole blood, as isolated PBMCs, or as DNA extracted from either sample type. To note about this clone: Its antigen is not yet known. The input lacks base qualities; no much larger clone sits a single base away.

The specimen sequenced was peripheral blood. The TCR sequence derives from a woman aged 55-70 years with COVID-19, enrolled during active disease. Recombination joined TRBV12-3 or TRBV12-4 with TRBJ1-2; no confident D gene assignment can be made. The bases are TGTGCCAGCAGCCCGGGGTCGGGTGGCTACACCTTC. Its translation reads: CASSPGSGGYTF.